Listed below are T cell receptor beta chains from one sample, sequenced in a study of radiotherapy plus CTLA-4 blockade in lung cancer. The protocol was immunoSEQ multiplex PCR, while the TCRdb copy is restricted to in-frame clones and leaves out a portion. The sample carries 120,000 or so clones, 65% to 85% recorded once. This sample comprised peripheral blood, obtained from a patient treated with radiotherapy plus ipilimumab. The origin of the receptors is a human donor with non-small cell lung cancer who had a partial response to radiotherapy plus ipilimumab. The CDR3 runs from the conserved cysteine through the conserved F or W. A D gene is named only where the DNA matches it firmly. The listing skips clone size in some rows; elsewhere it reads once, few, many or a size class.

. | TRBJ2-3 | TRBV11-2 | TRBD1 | TGTGCCAGCAGCTTTTCGGACAGGGTGGGCACAGATACGCAGTATTTT | CASSFSDRVGTDTQYF
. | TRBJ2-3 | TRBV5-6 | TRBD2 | TGTGCCAGCAGCTTGCCTAGCGGGAGGACAGATACGCAGTATTTT | CASSLPSGRTDTQYF
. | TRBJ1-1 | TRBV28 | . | TGTGCCAGCAGTATGCGATGGCAGGATCTCATGAACACTGAAGCTTTCTTT | CASSMRWQDLMNTEAFF
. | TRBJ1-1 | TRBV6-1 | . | TGTGCCAGCAGTGAAACCGGGAACACTGAAGCTTTCTTT | CASSETGNTEAFF
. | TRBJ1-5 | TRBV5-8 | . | TGTGCCAGCAGCCCCAGGGTCAGGAGTCATAGCAATCAGCCCCAGCATTTT | CASSPRVRSHSNQPQHF
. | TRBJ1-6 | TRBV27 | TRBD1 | TGTGCCAGCAGTTTAGGGACAGGCAATTCACCCCTCCACTTT | CASSLGTGNSPLHF
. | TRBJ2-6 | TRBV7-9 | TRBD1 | TGTGCCAGCAGCACACGGGACAGGGAACCCCTCTCTGGGGCCAACGTCCTGACTTTC | CASSTRDREPLSGANVLTF
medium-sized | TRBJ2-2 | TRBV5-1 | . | TGCGCCAGCAGCTCCCTAGGGAACACCGGGGAGCTGTTTTTT | CASSSLGNTGELFF
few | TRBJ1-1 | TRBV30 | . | TGTGCCTGGGAACGATCAGGGGTTGTCGGCACTGAAGCTTTCTTT | CAWERSGVVGTEAFF
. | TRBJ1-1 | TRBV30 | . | TGTGCCTGGAGTCGGGATCTCACTGAAGCTTTCTTT | CAWSRDLTEAFF
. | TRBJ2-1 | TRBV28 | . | TGTGCCAGCAGTTTAAGGCAGGGAAGTGAGCAGTTCTTC | CASSLRQGSEQFF
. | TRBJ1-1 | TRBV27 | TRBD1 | TGTGCCAGCAGTTTCGACAGGGGGCCCACTGAAGCTTTCTTT | CASSFDRGPTEAFF
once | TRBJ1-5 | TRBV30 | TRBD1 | TGTGCCTGGAGCAACGCGGGACAGCAGAATCAGCCCCAGCATTTT | CAWSNAGQQNQPQHF
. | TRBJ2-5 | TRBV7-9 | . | TGTGCCAGCAGGACCGGAGGAGAGACCCAGTACTTC | CASRTGGETQYF
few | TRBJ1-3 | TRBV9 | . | TGTGCCAGCAGCAGCCTATACGACGGGGGAAACACCATATATTTT | CASSSLYDGGNTIYF
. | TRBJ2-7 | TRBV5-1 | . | TGCGCCAGCAGCTATTCTCGGGGCTACGAGCAGTACTTC | CASSYSRGYEQYF
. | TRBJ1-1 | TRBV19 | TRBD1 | TGTGCCAGTAGTCCAGGAACCGGGACAGAGAACACTGAAGCTTTCTTT | CASSPGTGTENTEAFF
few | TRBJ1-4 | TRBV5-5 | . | TGTGCCAGCAGCTTAGTAGAATCGGGAAAACTGTTTTTT | CASSLVESGKLFF